These 14 T cell receptor beta chains originate from one sample sequenced in a study of human T cells and chemical hapten exposure. Time point denoted: patch test 1, 2 weeks after DPC sensitization. Treatment reported: therapeutic diphenylcyclopropenone sensitization with weekly scalp DPC. TCRdb itself ran the RACE reads through MiXCR, one entry per CDR3 protein. The sample lists under 130,000 distinct CDR3 sequences; approximately 10% were seen once. Sequenced here: whole blood, sampled in connection with sensitization to the hapten diphenylcyclopropenone (DPC). These receptors were taken from a woman aged 40 to 49 with alopecia areata. Some clones in this sample may be carry-over from other donors' samples.

Many counts were recorded for this clonotype. The gene calls are TRBV20-1 and TRBJ1-6; D is possibly TRBD1 (5 bases). The CDR3 has 13 residues. Germline assignment: CDR1 DFQATT and CDR2 SNEGSKA (reference sequence). The CDR3 reads CSAPEGRNSPLHF. The CDR3, as DNA: TGCAGCGCACCTGAGGGACGTAATTCACCCCTCCACTTT.

The chain recombines TRBV12-3 or TRBV12-4 with TRBJ2-3; 7 bases line up with TRBD2. With 6 bases clipped from V and 6 bases from J, the junction kept 6 bases outside the gene matches. There are 13 residues in the CDR3. The CDR3 region has the DNA TGTGCCAGCAGCCTAGCGGCCCCGGATACGCAGTATTTT. It translates to CASSLAAPDTQYF.

This chain uses TRBV20-1 with TRBJ1-1; D might be TRBD1 (5 bases). Germline assignment: CDR1 DFQATT and CDR2 SNEGSKA (reference sequence). The CDR3 is 12 residues long. V shed 6 bases and J shed 7 bases, with 15 bases lying between them. The CDR3 region has the DNA TGCAGTGCCAACGCCGGGGGGTTTGAAGCTTTCTTT. It is translated as CSANAGGFEAFF.

This clonotype appeared many times. This chain connects TRBV30 to TRBJ1-2; D may be TRBD1 (5 bases). CDR1 and CDR2 (germline): GTSNPN, SVGIG (reference sequence). Trimming pared 4 bases from V and 8 bases from J, leaving 11 bases between. The CDR3 consists of 11 residues. DNA of the CDR3: TGTGCCTGGACCCGGGGGGACGGCTACACCTTC. Translation: CAWTRGDGYTF.

This clonotype was counted at least ten times. The genes are TRBV4-2 and TRBJ2-1; 9 positions agree with TRBD1. This CDR3 is 17 amino acids long. J gave up 2 bases and V 1 base, and 6 bases lay outside the gene matches. CDR1 is LGHNA and CDR2 is YNFKEQ in the germline V gene. The CDR3 sequence is CASSQGATGGPYNEQFF. As DNA, the CDR3 is TGTGCCAGCAGCCAAGGCGCGACAGGGGGGCCCTACAATGAGCAGTTCTTC.

J is TRBJ1-5 and V is TRBV12-3 or TRBV12-4, with a weak D call TRBD1 (5 bases). This CDR3 region has 14 residues. Between the trimmed V and J ends, which lost 6 bases and 6 bases, there was a span of 15 bases. CDR3 nucleotides: TGTGCCAGCAGCTGGGACCACTTCCCTCAGCCCCAGCATTTT. It yields the protein CASSWDHFPQPQHF.

This clonotype showed up many times. The CDR3 DNA reads TGCAGTGCTAGTCCCGTTAGCGGGAGAGGCTCCTACGAGCAGTACTTC. It codes for CSASPVSGRGSYEQYF. The V call is TRBV20-1, the J call TRBJ2-7; 9 bases map to TRBD2. With V trimmed by 3 bases and J by 0 bases, 9 bases remained unmatched. The CDR3 covers 16 residues. Germline V gives CDR1 DFQATT, CDR2 SNEGSKA (reference sequence).

Only a few counts were recorded for this clonotype. The genes are TRBV6-6 and TRBJ2-1, with 10 bases lining up with TRBD1. Looked up from germline, CDR1 is MNHNY and CDR2 is SVGAGI (reference sequence). The junction had 9 bases not matched to a gene; V was cut back by 0 bases and J by 4 bases. The CDR3 is made up of 18 amino acids. CDR3 nucleotide sequence: TGTGCCAGCAGTTACTCAATACCGGGACAGGGGAGGTACAATGAGCAGTTCTTC. It translates to CASSYSIPGQGRYNEQFF.

A few counts support this clonotype. This chain connects TRBV19 to TRBJ1-2, with TRBD1 identical over 7 bases. The trim removed 7 bases at V and 6 bases at J, leaving 8 bases unmatched. CDR1 and CDR2 (germline): LNHDA, SQIVND (reference sequence). The CDR3 loop spans 13 amino acids. CDR3 region: CASTDRAYNGYTF. The DNA of the CDR3 is TGTGCCAGTACCGACAGGGCCTATAATGGCTACACCTTC. Looking up the rest from reference TRBV19 and TRBJ1-2 gives the full variable domain: DGGITQSPKYLFRKEGQNVTLSCEQNLNHDAMYWYRQDPGQGLRLIYYSQIVNDFQKGDIAEGYSVSREKKESFPLTVTSAQKNPTAFYLCASTDRAYNGYTFGSGTRLTVV.

The V call is TRBV27, the J call TRBJ2-7; 10 bases line up with TRBD1. The CDR3 loop spans 17 amino acids. Per the germline V gene, CDR1 is MNHEY and CDR2 is SMNVEV (reference sequence). The V gene end was trimmed by 6 bases and the J gene end by 0 bases; junction bases not matched to a gene: 11. CDR3 region: CASSLIGRDRGSYEQYF. The CDR3 coding sequence is TGTGCCAGCAGCCTAATCGGCCGGGACAGGGGCTCCTACGAGCAGTACTTC.

The sample holds a few counts of this clonotype. The chain employs TRBV7-6 and TRBJ2-1, with 11 positions matching TRBD2. The CDR3 extends over 15 amino acids. V dropped 7 bases and J dropped 5; count of bases not matched to a gene: 7. Germline V lookup: CDR1 SGHVS, CDR2 FNYEAQ. The CDR3 DNA reads TGTGCCAGCACCCTAGCGGGAGGAAGGGACAATGAGCAGTTCTTC. Protein sequence: CASTLAGGRDNEQFF. The variable domain in full, completed from reference TRBV7-6 and TRBJ2-1, reads GAGVSQSPRYKVTKRGQDVALRCDPISGHVSLYWYRQALGQGPEFLTYFNYEAQQDKSGLPNDRFSAERPEGSISTLTIQRTEQRDSAMYRCASTLAGGRDNEQFFGPGTRLTVL.

This clonotype was recorded a few times. The gene calls are TRBV5-6 and TRBJ2-5; weak D call: TRBD1 (6 bases). Germline-derived CDR1 and CDR2 are SGHDT and YYEEEE. The CDR3 runs to 16 residues. V lost 2 bases and J 0 bases, leaving 14 bases between the germline ends. CDR3 bases: TGTGCCAGCAGCTTAACTATCCGACAGGACCAAGAGACCCAGTACTTC. This gives the protein CASSLTIRQDQETQYF. The full variable domain, in which reference TRBV5-6 and TRBJ2-5 provide the parts outside the CDR3, is DAGVTQSPTHLIKTRGQQVTLRCSPKSGHDTVSWYQQALGQGPQFIFQYYEEEERQRGNFPDRFSGHQFPNYSSELNVNALLLGDSALYLCASSLTIRQDQETQYFGPGTRLLVL.

Only a few counts were recorded for this clonotype. The rearrangement links TRBV27 to TRBJ1-5; TRBD1 aligns across 7 bases. The CDR3 extends over 15 amino acids. Germline V gene sequence: CDR1 MNHEY, CDR2 SMNVEV (reference sequence). With V trimmed by 5 bases and J by 3 bases, 7 bases remained unmatched. The chain's CDR3 is CASSLNRGFNQPQHF. CDR3 nucleotide sequence: TGTGCCAGCAGTCTCAACAGGGGATTCAATCAGCCCCAGCATTTT.

The chain combines TRBV29-1 with TRBJ1-1; the D gene is possibly TRBD1 (5 bases). CDR1 and CDR2 from the germline V gene are SQVTM and ANQGSEA. The CDR3 consists of 13 residues. V dropped 4 bases and J dropped 5 bases, with 14 bases sitting between them. In DNA, the CDR3 is TGCAGCGTTGTTTATACAGGTCCTACTGAAGCTTTCTTT. Its protein product is CSVVYTGPTEAFF.